These 25 T cell receptor beta chains share one sample of origin, sequenced in a study of T cell responses to AZD1222 COVID-19 vaccine. Profiled with immunoSEQ multiplex PCR; TCRdb holds only in-frame clones, not every one. The profile covers roughly 140,000 clones, with under 95% appearing a single time and approximately 5.2% taken by the ten largest. Sequenced material: peripheral blood, taken on day 0 of AZD1222 vaccination. The receptors derive from an adult in good health.

The CDR3 DNA reads TGTGCCAGCAGGACAGTGGGGTCCTATAATTCACCCCTCCACTTT. Its protein product is CASRTVGSYNSPLHF. The gene calls are TRBV2 and TRBJ1-6, with a tentative D call TRBD1 (5 bases). Trimming left V 6 bases short and J 1 base short, with 10 bases between. The germline V gene has CDR1 SNHLY and CDR2 FYNNEI. The CDR3 loop spans 15 amino acids. The full variable domain, rest sourced from reference TRBV2 and TRBJ1-6, is EPEVTQTPSHQVTQMGQEVILRCVPISNHLYFYWYRQILGQKVEFLVSFYNNEISEKSEIFDDQFSVERPDGSNFTLKIRSTKLEDSAMYFCASRTVGSYNSPLHFGNGTRLTVT.

This chain links TRBV7-2 with TRBJ2-1; D possibly corresponds to TRBD2 (6 bases). The V end lost 8 bases, the J end lost 8 bases, and 13 bases lay between the germline ends. The CDR3 has 12 residues. Germline V gives CDR1 SGHTA, CDR2 FQGNSA. Written as DNA, the CDR3 is TGTGCCAGCGGAGGGCCTGGGGATGAGCAGTTCTTC. Translating it yields CASGGPGDEQFF. Looking up the rest from reference TRBV7-2 and TRBJ2-1 gives the full variable domain: GAGVSQSPSNKVTEKGKDVELRCDPISGHTALYWYRQSLGQGLEFLIYFQGNSAPDKSGLPSDRFSAERTGGSVSTLTIQRTQQEDSAVYLCASGGPGDEQFFGPGTRLTVL.

V gene TRBV28 combines with J gene TRBJ1-6; 7 bases match TRBD1. J was trimmed by 12 bases and V by 6 bases; bases with no gene match: 11. The CDR3 is made up of 14 amino acids. The V gene's germline CDR1 is MDHEN and CDR2 SYDVKM. The chain's CDR3 is CASRVTGNEVPLHF. Written as DNA, the CDR3 is TGTGCCAGCAGAGTGACAGGGAACGAGGTACCCCTCCACTTT.

The V call is TRBV4-2, the J call TRBJ2-1; 9 nucleotides match TRBD2. V trimming: 4 bases; J trimming: 7 bases; junction bases outside the gene matches: 11. The CDR3 spans 16 residues. The germline CDR1 and CDR2 sequences are LGHNA and YNFKEQ. The DNA for the CDR3 is TGTGCCAGCAGCCCCCCCGGCGGGGGGGCCGGAAATGAGCAGTTCTTC. It specifies CASSPPGGGAGNEQFF.

The rearrangement links TRBV27 to TRBJ2-1; D remains unclear. With 4 bases removed from V and 2 bases from J, the gap between germline ends came to 6 bases. This CDR3 is 13 amino acids long. Germline V gene lookup returns CDR1 MNHEY and CDR2 SMNVEV (reference sequence). In nucleotides, the CDR3 is TGTGCCAGCAGTTCCAACCCCTACAATGAGCAGTTCTTC. Its translation is CASSSNPYNEQFF.

This clone was seen once. The chain links TRBV6-4 to TRBJ2-3; D ambiguous. The CDR3 sequence is 14 residues long. V was clipped by 8 bases and J by 6 bases, with 18 bases between them. The germline V gene encodes CDR1 MRHNA and CDR2 SNTAGT. CDR3 DNA sequence: TGTGCCAGCTCTATTGGGCAGGCCGGCGATACGCAGTATTTT. It codes for CASSIGQAGDTQYF.

This clone was counted between two and nine times. The genes are TRBV4-3 and TRBJ2-1, with TRBD1 as a possible D gene (7 bases). There are 13 residues in the CDR3. CDR1 is LGHNA and CDR2 is YSLEER in the germline V gene. Trimming removed 0 bases at V and 12 bases at J, with 12 bases between. CDR3 in amino acids: CASSQDYRGGQFF. DNA of the CDR3: TGCGCCAGCAGCCAAGATTACAGGGGAGGGCAGTTCTTC.

The gene calls are TRBV11-2 and TRBJ2-7; D is ambiguous. Germline assignment: CDR1 SGHAT and CDR2 FQNNGV. V was clipped by 1 base and J by 2 bases, with 9 bases between them. The CDR3 sequence is 14 residues long. The CDR3 here is CASSLGVGTYEQYF. In DNA form, the CDR3 reads TGTGCCAGCAGCTTAGGGGTGGGAACCTACGAGCAGTACTTC.

The V call is TRBV6-5, the J call TRBJ1-1, with D possibly TRBD1 on 6 matching bases. Trimming pared 6 bases from V and 1 base from J, leaving 12 bases between. This CDR3 is built from 14 residues. Germline CDR1 and CDR2: MNHEY and SVGAGI. As DNA, the CDR3 is TGTGCCAGCAGGAGGGGGGGTTCGAACACTGAAGCTTTCTTT. Amino acids: CASRRGGSNTEAFF.

This sequence joins TRBV18 and TRBJ1-1; 7 positions agree with TRBD1. This CDR3 is built from 12 residues. J was trimmed by 11 bases and V by 2 bases; bases with no gene match: 5. Germline assignment: CDR1 KGHSH and CDR2 LQKENI. The CDR3 protein is CASSPMGQQAFF. The CDR3 DNA follows: TGTGCCAGCTCACCAATGGGACAGCAGGCTTTCTTT.

V usage is TRBV5-1 and J usage is TRBJ2-1, with D hard to call. CDR3 length: 15 residues. Trimming took 3 bases from V and 7 from J, leaving 17 bases between them. Germline V gene data show CDR1 as SGHRS and CDR2 as YFSETQ. The CDR3: CASSWTLESTNEQFF. The CDR3 bases are TGCGCCAGCAGCTGGACCCTAGAAAGCACAAATGAGCAGTTCTTC.

This chain uses TRBV10-3 with TRBJ1-4, with TRBD1 as a possible D gene (5 bases). CDR1 ENHRY and CDR2 SYGVKD come from the germline V gene. Deletions cut 5 bases from V and 5 bases from J, with 12 bases between. The CDR3 runs 14 residues. CDR3 bases: TGTGCCATCAGTCGGGACTCTTACAATGAAAAACTGTTTTTT. Its translation: CAISRDSYNEKLFF.

The chain combines TRBV7-2 with TRBJ2-1; perhaps TRBD1 as D (5 bases). V lost 0 bases and J lost 9, with 9 bases in between. CDR1 is SGHTA and CDR2 is FQGNSA in the germline V gene. The length of the CDR3 is 13 residues. CDR3 in DNA: TGTGCCAGCAGCTTAGCAGGGGTTGGTGAGCAGTTCTTC. Its protein is CASSLAGVGEQFF.

The rearrangement links TRBV7-2 to TRBJ1-1; D unresolved. The CDR3 consists of 13 residues. Per germline, CDR1 SGHTA and CDR2 FQGNSA. V was pared by 4 bases and J by 5 bases, with 11 bases between. CDR3 protein: CASSSSPGTEAFF. The DNA for the CDR3 is TGTGCCAGCAGCTCCTCACCCGGAACTGAAGCTTTCTTT.

This clone ranks as medium-sized. Here the CDR3 DNA reads TGTGCCAGTCACCCAAGGTGGGAGGGTGCCGGGGAGCTGTTTTTT. As protein: CASHPRWEGAGELFF. This chain uses TRBV4-2 with TRBJ2-2, with 7 bases identical to TRBD2. This CDR3 contains 15 residues. Germline V lookup: CDR1 LGHNA, CDR2 YNFKEQ. V lost 9 bases, J lost 6 bases, and 13 bases stayed unmatched.

The rearrangement uses TRBV3-1 (or the pseudogene TRBV3-2) and TRBJ1-1; 8 nucleotides match TRBD1. J was trimmed by 0 bases and V by 6 bases; bases with no gene match: 9. CDR1 is LGHDT, CDR2 YNNKEL, per germline (reference sequence). CDR3 length: 16 amino acids. DNA of the CDR3: TGTGCCAGCAGTCCTCGGACAGGGCCCATGAACACTGAAGCTTTCTTT. Translation: CASSPRTGPMNTEAFF.

This rearrangement joins TRBV6-5 to TRBJ2-7, with a weak D call TRBD1 (6 bases). This CDR3 region has 15 residues. Looked up from germline, CDR1 is MNHEY and CDR2 is SVGAGI. V was shortened by 6 bases and J by 2 bases, with 17 bases between the two germline ends. CDR3: CASRPGHTSTYEQYF. Written as DNA, the CDR3 is TGTGCCAGCAGACCGGGACACACCTCCACCTACGAGCAGTACTTC.

The gene calls are TRBV21-1 and TRBJ2-3. TRBV21-1 is termed a pseudogene. The CDR3 consists of 16 residues. CDR3 DNA sequence: TGTGCCAGCAGCAAAGGGCACCGGGCCGAAACAGATACGCAGTATTTT. Protein product: CASSKGHRAETDTQYF.

The chain recombines TRBV5-6 with TRBJ1-1; D ambiguous. Trimming shortened V by 7 bases and J by 10 bases, and 20 bases separated the two germline ends. The germline CDR1 and CDR2 sequences are SGHDT and YYEEEE. This CDR3 contains 13 residues. The CDR3 loop reads CASRRGTGLGAFF. The CDR3 DNA reads TGTGCCAGCCGCCGCGGTACGGGTTTAGGAGCTTTCTTT.

The chain recombines TRBV28 with TRBJ2-2; TRBD2 aligns across 12 bases. The V and J ends lost 1 base and 4 bases, in that order; junction bases with no gene match: 4. Germline V lookup: CDR1 MDHEN, CDR2 SYDVKM. The CDR3 is made up of 17 amino acids. Here the CDR3 DNA reads TGTGCCAGCAGTTTATCTAGCGGGAGGGCCGGCACCGGGGAGCTGTTTTTT. It is translated as CASSLSSGRAGTGELFF.

This chain uses TRBV24-1 with TRBJ2-1, with 11 nucleotides matching TRBD2. The CDR3 runs 17 residues. Per germline, CDR1 KGHDR and CDR2 SFDVKD. V was pared by 5 bases and J by 5 bases, with 10 bases of the junction left unmatched. The DNA of the CDR3 is TGTGCCACCAGTGGGGCACCGGGACTAGCGGCACACAATGAGCAGTTCTTC. This sequence encodes CATSGAPGLAAHNEQFF.

This clone was detected once. The chain's CDR3 is CASSLVGSRSNEKLFF. As DNA, the CDR3 is TGTGCCAGCAGCTTAGTCGGGTCCCGTTCTAATGAAAAACTGTTTTTT. The chain couples TRBV7-9 to TRBJ1-4; D unclear. Germline V CDR1 and CDR2: SEHNR, FQNEAQ (reference sequence). The CDR3 has 16 residues. V was shortened by 1 base and J by 3 bases, with 12 bases between the two germline ends. The whole variable domain, filled in from reference TRBV7-9 and TRBJ1-4, reads DTGVSQNPRHKITKRGQNVTFRCDPISEHNRLYWYRQTLGQGPEFLTYFQNEAQLEKSRLLSDRFSAERPKGSFSTLEIQRTEQGDSAMYLCASSLVGSRSNEKLFFGSGTQLSVL.

The chain uses TRBV6-6 and TRBJ1-1; D not resolved. Looked up from germline, CDR1 is MNHNY and CDR2 is SVGAGI (reference sequence). This CDR3 comprises 15 residues. V dropped 4 bases and J dropped 2 bases, with 14 bases sitting between them. The CDR3 is CASSFFAVGNTEAFF. Here the CDR3 DNA reads TGTGCCAGCAGTTTCTTCGCGGTGGGCAACACTGAAGCTTTCTTT.

The gene calls are TRBV3-1 (or the pseudogene TRBV3-2) and TRBJ1-2, with D possibly TRBD1 on 6 matching bases. CDR3 length: 15 residues. The ends were cut back, 4 bases at V and 0 bases at J, with 12 bases in the middle. CDR1 LGHDT and CDR2 YNNKEL come from the germline V gene (reference sequence). CDR3 region: CASSPVDRTNYGYTF. In DNA, the CDR3 is TGTGCCAGCAGCCCGGTAGACAGGACTAACTATGGCTACACCTTC.

The chain employs TRBV2 and TRBJ2-1; possibly TRBD1 for D (5 bases). Germline CDR1 and CDR2: SNHLY and FYNNEI. V lost 4 bases to trimming and J lost 1 base, with 11 bases between them. The CDR3 loop spans 15 amino acids. The CDR3 reads CASSGKQVSYNEQFF. The DNA for the CDR3 is TGTGCCAGCAGTGGGAAACAGGTTTCCTACAATGAGCAGTTCTTC.